This T cell receptor (beta chain) was retrieved from a study of blood T cell repertoires in COVID-19. CDR3 length equals 14 residues. CDR1 is SGDLS, CDR2 YYNGEE, per germline. Between the trimmed V and J ends, which lost 0 bases and 4 bases, there was a span of 10 bases. The table came from immunoSEQ multiplex PCR; TCRdb's copy has only in-frame clones and leaves some out. Of 200,000 to 250,000 clones listed, roughly 86% were seen once; the top ten hold approximately 8%. Sequencing was carried out using peripheral blood. The chain is built from TRBV9 and TRBJ2-5; D perhaps matches TRBD1 (5 bases). This TCR came from a woman aged 45-59 years with active or convalescent COVID-19. This CDR3 is CASSVGGRVETQYF. CDR3 DNA: TGTGCCAGCAGCGTAGGGGGCAGGGTAGAGACCCAGTACTTC.